This TCR beta chain was captured by sequencing in a study of beta chain features in type 1 diabetes. The CDR3 consists of 15 residues. V was clipped by 3 bases and J by 5 bases, with 16 bases between them. Germline V gene sequence: CDR1 SGDLS, CDR2 YYNGEE. Expressed TCRB transcripts were sequenced because the isolated RNA had all been reverse transcribed beforehand. Generated by immunoSEQ multiplex PCR, the TCRdb table keeps only in-frame clones and is missing some. The sample includes about 350,000 clones, less than 20% of them seen just once. Purities over 98% were achieved in all sorted populations.

This clonotype originated in a woman under 30 in good health. The sequenced sample consisted of naive CD4+ T cells from blood. The V call is TRBV9, the J call TRBJ2-3, with D hard to call. This chain's CDR3 is CASSAHTGLGDTQYF. The CDR3 DNA follows: TGTGCCAGCAGCGCTCACACGGGTTTAGGAGATACGCAGTATTTT. The full variable domain, with the rest looked up from reference TRBV9 and TRBJ2-3, is DSGVTQTPKHLITATGQRVTLRCSPRSGDLSVYWYQQSLDQGLQFLIQYYNGEERAKGNILERFSAQQFPDLHSELNLSSLELGDSALYFCASSAHTGLGDTQYFGPGTRLTVL.